The rows below give T cell receptor beta chains drawn from one sample of a study of Ad26.COV2.S vaccination and SARS-CoV-2 variants. Sequencing was performed with immunoSEQ multiplex PCR; in TCRdb, only in-frame clones are kept and a portion is missing. Among more than 350,000 clones listed, more than 80% were seen once. Sample: peripheral blood, taken in a trial of Ad26.COV2.S vaccine versus placebo. All receptors come from a person between 18 and 65 years old who received the Ad26.COV2.S COVID-19 vaccine or a placebo. Both conserved end residues are part of each CDR3. The D gene is left open where the match is weak. Size is stated for part of the rows, as once, few or many counts, or as a class when the clone is expanded.

v_call,d_call,j_call,clone_size,cdr3_nt,cdr3_aa
TRBV4-1,TRBD1,TRBJ1-2,few,TGCGCCAGCAGCCAAGATCCAGGGGGCTTCTATGGCTACACCTTC,CASSQDPGGFYGYTF
TRBV19,NA,TRBJ1-5,NA,TGTGCCAGTAGTATGGGCCTGAGTCAGCCCCAGCATTTT,CASSMGLSQPQHF
TRBV6-2/TRBV6-3,NA,TRBJ1-2,NA,TGTGCCAGCAGTTACAAGTCAGACTATGGCTACACCTTC,CASSYKSDYGYTF
TRBV5-4,TRBD2,TRBJ2-3,NA,TGTGCCAGCAGCGCTCTCCTAGCGGGAGGGCCAGATACGCAGTATTTT,CASSALLAGGPDTQYF
TRBV5-1,TRBD1,TRBJ2-7,NA,TGCGCCAGCAGTCGGGGGACAGGGAAGTACGAGCAGTACTTC,CASSRGTGKYEQYF
TRBV24-1,TRBD1,TRBJ2-7,NA,TGTGCCACCAGCACAGGGGGCTACGAGCAGTACTTC,CATSTGGYEQYF
TRBV7-9,TRBD2,TRBJ2-1,NA,TGTGCCAGCAGCTTCTTGGCGGGAGTGACTGATGAGCAGTTCTTC,CASSFLAGVTDEQFF
TRBV18,TRBD1,TRBJ1-3,NA,TGTGCCAGCTCACCAGTATCGGGACAGGGTGGCACCATATATTTT,CASSPVSGQGGTIYF
TRBV4-1,NA,TRBJ2-6,NA,TGCGCCAGCAGCCAAGTAGCCTCGGCGGGGGCCAACGTCCTGACTTTC,CASSQVASAGANVLTF
TRBV20-1,NA,TRBJ2-1,once,TGCAGTGCCAGTCTTCTAGTTTCAAATGAGCAGTTCTTC,CSASLLVSNEQFF
TRBV6-2/TRBV6-3,TRBD1,TRBJ2-7,once,TGTGCCAGCAGTTACTCGGGACAGACCTACGAGCAGTACTTC,CASSYSGQTYEQYF
TRBV7-9,NA,TRBJ1-6,NA,TGTGCCAGCAGCCCCCTCAGCGGTACCTATAATTCACCCCTCCACTTT,CASSPLSGTYNSPLHF
TRBV7-9,NA,TRBJ2-7,NA,TGTGCCAGCAGCTTAGGGGTCCTACCCGAGCAGTACTTC,CASSLGVLPEQYF
TRBV6-2/TRBV6-3,NA,TRBJ2-1,few,TGTGCCAGCAGTTCAACATATTACAATGAGCAGTTCTTC,CASSSTYYNEQFF
TRBV7-8,TRBD1,TRBJ2-3,NA,TGTGCCAGCAGCTTAGGGGACAGCGATAGCACAGATACGCAGTATTTT,CASSLGDSDSTDTQYF
TRBV18,NA,TRBJ1-5,NA,TGTGCCAGCTCCCGACATCAGGGGATGAATCAGCCCCAGCATTTT,CASSRHQGMNQPQHF
TRBV6-6,NA,TRBJ1-5,few,TGTGCCAGCAGTTACTCGGGGCAGGGTAGGGAGCCCCAGCATTTT,CASSYSGQGREPQHF
TRBV6-6,NA,TRBJ2-7,NA,TGTGCCAGCAGTTACCGGGACGGGAACGAGCAGTACTTC,CASSYRDGNEQYF
TRBV2,TRBD2,TRBJ2-7,NA,TGTGCCAGCAGGGAAGGACTAGCGGGGAGCTCCTACGAGCAGTACTTC,CASREGLAGSSYEQYF
TRBV5-4,TRBD2,TRBJ2-1,NA,TGTGCCAGCAGGATCTCCTTGACTAGCGTAGACAATGAGCAGTTCTTC,CASRISLTSVDNEQFF
TRBV7-9,NA,TRBJ1-3,NA,TGTGCCAGCAGCTTTGGTGGAAACACCATATATTTT,CASSFGGNTIYF
TRBV5-5,TRBD1,TRBJ1-2,NA,TGTGCCAGCAGCCGCCCGGGACAGGGAGACGGCTACACCTTC,CASSRPGQGDGYTF
TRBV19,TRBD1,TRBJ1-1,once,TGTGCCAGTAGTATCCCCCGTCCAGGGGGACAGAACACTGAAGCTTTCTTT,CASSIPRPGGQNTEAFF